One sample yielded the 14 T cell receptor beta chains listed below, sequenced in a study of T-cell memory formation after mild COVID-19. In TCRdb, the 5' RACE reads were re-called with MiXCR into one record per CDR3 protein. This sample carries roughly 300,000 distinct CDR3 sequences, around 15% of them seen once, and the ten largest clones take more than 20%. Specimen: PBMCs or a T cell subset sorted from them (not recorded which). The receptors here all came from a young man who had mild COVID-19 (a few samples of this study predate the infection). Cell type and time point are not known.

This clonotype was observed a handful of times. The chain has TRBV12-3 or TRBV12-4 and TRBJ1-1; perhaps TRBD1 as D (5 bases). Trimming pared 5 bases from V and 1 base from J, leaving 11 bases between. The CDR3 loop spans 14 amino acids. In nucleotides, the CDR3 is TGTGCCAGCAGTCTGGACACTTGGAACACTGAAGCTTTCTTT. This sequence encodes CASSLDTWNTEAFF.

This rearrangement joins TRBV20-1 to TRBJ2-7; 7 nucleotides agree with TRBD2. Germline CDR1 reads DFQATT; CDR2 reads SNEGSKA (reference sequence). The CDR3 covers 16 residues. The V and J ends lost 6 bases and 0 bases, in that order; junction bases with no gene match: 14. The CDR3 region is CSAPDAAGEPSYEQYV. The CDR3 DNA reads as TGCAGTGCACCGGACGCCGCGGGGGAACCCTCCTACGAGCAGTACGTC.

The chain recombines TRBV5-8 with TRBJ1-4; D perhaps matches TRBD1 (5 bases). CDR1 and CDR2 from the germline V gene are SGHTS and YDEGEE. The germline V and J ends were trimmed by 1 base and 0 bases, with 13 bases remaining between them. The CDR3 consists of 17 residues. CDR3 residues: CASSLIQGSTTNEKLFF. The DNA for the CDR3 is TGTGCCAGCAGCTTGATTCAGGGAAGCACAACTAATGAAAAACTGTTTTTT.

V gene TRBV9 combines with J gene TRBJ2-1; no clear D gene. Between the trimmed V and J ends, which lost 4 bases and 8 bases, there was a span of 19 bases. Germline V gene sequence: CDR1 SGDLS, CDR2 YYNGEE. The CDR3 totals 15 residues. The CDR3 DNA reads TGTGCCAGCAGCCCCCGACTGGGAACTCGGCATGAGCAGTTCTTC. Protein: CASSPRLGTRHEQFF.

The table lists this clonotype with many counts. The CDR3 DNA sequence: TGCAGTGCTATCAGACAGGACACGAACACTGAAGCTTTCTTT. The encoded protein is CSAIRQDTNTEAFF. This sequence joins TRBV20-1 and TRBJ1-1, with D possibly TRBD1 on 6 matching bases. This CDR3 has 14 amino acids. The germline V and J ends were trimmed by 4 bases and 1 base, with 13 bases remaining between them. Germline V gene data show CDR1 as DFQATT and CDR2 as SNEGSKA (reference sequence).

The V gene is TRBV24-1, the J gene TRBJ1-5; 7 bases line up with TRBD1. There are 14 residues in the CDR3. Germline-derived CDR1 and CDR2 are KGHDR and SFDVKD. Trimming cost V 6 bases and J 2 bases; bases outside gene matches: 3. CDR3 nucleotides: TGTGCCACCAGTTCAGGGGGAGGCAATCAGCCCCAGCATTTT. Translating it yields CATSSGGGNQPQHF.

This clonotype was seen only a few times. The CDR3 nucleotides read TGTGCCAGCAGTTACTACCGGACATCCGGCACTGAAGCTTTCTTT. Translation gives CASSYYRTSGTEAFF. The rearrangement links TRBV6-5 to TRBJ1-1; perhaps TRBD1 as D (5 bases). V lost 1 base to trimming and J lost 4 bases, with 13 bases between them. Germline V gene sequence: CDR1 MNHEY, CDR2 SVGAGI. This CDR3 comprises 15 residues.

This clonotype has more than one count but fewer than ten. V usage is TRBV12-3 or TRBV12-4 and J usage is TRBJ1-5; maybe TRBD1 (5 bases). V was pared by 4 bases and J by 2 bases, with 9 bases between. This CDR3 contains 14 residues. The CDR3 DNA reads as TGTGCCAGCAGTTATGGGGGGGGCAATCAGCCCCAGCATTTT. Protein product: CASSYGGGNQPQHF.

The chain links TRBV7-6 to TRBJ2-5; the match to TRBD1 covers 9 bases. V lost 5 bases and J lost 5; bases outside the gene matches: 18. Germline CDR1 SGHVS, CDR2 FNYEAQ. This CDR3 has 18 residues. The CDR3 loop is CASSPNTGGQRGQETQYF. CDR3 bases: TGTGCCAGCAGCCCTAATACAGGGGGCCAGCGGGGTCAGGAGACCCAGTACTTC. The whole variable domain, remainder taken from reference TRBV7-6 and TRBJ2-5, is GAGVSQSPRYKVTKRGQDVALRCDPISGHVSLYWYRQALGQGPEFLTYFNYEAQQDKSGLPNDRFSAERPEGSISTLTIQRTEQRDSAMYRCASSPNTGGQRGQETQYFGPGTRLLVL.

The chain is built from TRBV7-3 and TRBJ2-7; 10 bases line up with TRBD1. The V segment lost 1 base and the J segment 6 bases; nucleotides outside the gene matches: 9. CDR1 is SGHTA and CDR2 is FQGTGA in the germline V gene. This CDR3 region has 16 residues. Here the CDR3 DNA reads TGTGCCAGCAGCTTAAAACGGGCGGGACAGGGGCCCGAGCAGTACTTC. It specifies CASSLKRAGQGPEQYF.

This clonotype was recorded many times. This chain connects TRBV6-2 or TRBV6-3 to TRBJ2-1; no reliable D call. The length of the CDR3 is 16 residues. The V end was cut by 2 bases, the J end by 1 base, with 12 bases between. Germline CDR1 MNHEY, CDR2 SVGEGT. Here the CDR3 reads CASSYRMDKSYNEQFF. The CDR3 DNA reads TGTGCCAGCAGTTACCGGATGGATAAGTCCTACAATGAGCAGTTCTTC.

This clonotype appeared a few times. V gene TRBV6-2 or TRBV6-3 combines with J gene TRBJ2-1, with unresolved D. Germline loops: CDR1 MNHEY, CDR2 SVGEGT. The CDR3 has 14 residues. Trimming removed 2 bases at V and 0 bases at J, with 5 bases between. CDR3 sequence: CASSYPGSYNEQFF. For the CDR3, the DNA is TGTGCCAGCAGTTACCCGGGCTCCTACAATGAGCAGTTCTTC.

The genes are TRBV11-2 and TRBJ1-5; TRBD1 is a possible D gene (5 bases). Germline loops: CDR1 SGHAT, CDR2 FQNNGV. This CDR3 comprises 15 residues. V lost 0 bases, J lost 5 bases, and 11 bases lay in between. For the CDR3, the DNA is TGTGCCAGCAGCTTAGATCTGGGCAGGGATCAGCCCCAGCATTTT. This encodes CASSLDLGRDQPQHF.

This clonotype was detected a few times. The V call is TRBV7-9, the J call TRBJ2-1; TRBD2 agrees at 9 bases. CDR1 and CDR2 (germline): SEHNR, FQNEAQ (reference sequence). Unmatched junction bases numbered 10, after V lost 1 base and J lost 0 bases. CDR3 length: 19 amino acids. The CDR3 DNA follows: TGTGCCAGCAGCTTAGACGGTTTTAGCGGGGGCCGCTCCTACAATGAGCAGTTCTTC. Translated, it gives CASSLDGFSGGRSYNEQFF.